Below are 18 T cell receptor beta chains sequenced from a single sample in a study of control samples from healthy donors and cancer patients. Only in-frame clones appear in the TCRdb table, and some are missing; sequencing was by immunoSEQ multiplex PCR. The sample includes over 30,000 clones, about 88% of them seen just once. The specimen sequenced was PBMCs. The receptor source for this set is a woman in her thirties or forties with lung cancer.

The chain employs TRBV5-1 and TRBJ1-4; TRBD1 aligns across 7 bases. J was trimmed by 4 bases and V by 5 bases; bases with no gene match: 2. CDR1 is SGHRS, CDR2 YFSETQ, per germline. The CDR3 totals 13 residues. This CDR3 is CASSTGDNEKLFF. The CDR3 region has the DNA TGCGCCAGCAGTACAGGGGATAATGAAAAACTGTTTTTT.

The table lists this clone with a few counts. The chain links TRBV9 to TRBJ1-3; D uncertain. This CDR3 has 17 amino acids. V lost 0 bases and J lost 0, with 13 bases in between. The germline CDR1 and CDR2 sequences are SGDLS and YYNGEE. As DNA, the CDR3 is TGTGCCAGCAGCGTAGGGGCTAATGACTACTCTGGAAACACCATATATTTT. This encodes CASSVGANDYSGNTIYF.

This clone was counted between two and nine times. The chain links TRBV3-1 (or the pseudogene TRBV3-2) to TRBJ1-2; no clear D gene. Germline V lookup: CDR1 LGHDT, CDR2 YNNKEL (reference sequence). The CDR3 loop spans 12 amino acids. V shed 2 bases and J shed 3 bases, with 4 bases lying between them. CDR3 coding DNA: TGTGCCAGCAGCCAACAGGACTATGGCTACACCTTC. It encodes CASSQQDYGYTF.

The chain couples TRBV6-5 to TRBJ2-7, with D maybe TRBD2 (7 bases). Germline CDR1 MNHEY, CDR2 SVGAGI. V dropped 11 bases and J dropped 2 bases, with 19 bases sitting between them. The CDR3 covers 14 residues. CDR3 DNA: TGTGCCGGAGAGCGGGACACGGAGACCTACGAGCAGTACTTC. Translated: CAGERDTETYEQYF.

About this clone: The same CDR3 also results from other DNA sequences found in this sample. The V and J genes are TRBV15 and TRBJ2-2; D ambiguous. V lost 1 base to trimming and J lost 6 bases, with 12 bases between them. CDR3 length: 15 residues. Per the germline V gene, CDR1 is LNHNV and CDR2 is YYDKDF (reference sequence). The CDR3 protein is CATSRGGMASGELFF. CDR3 bases: TGTGCCACCAGCAGAGGTGGTATGGCCTCCGGGGAGCTGTTTTTT.

V and J are TRBV4-2 and TRBJ1-1, with 10 bases lining up with TRBD1. The ends lost 1 base at V and 3 bases at J; junction bases unmatched: 2. The V gene's germline CDR1 is LGHNA and CDR2 YNFKEQ. The CDR3 covers 15 residues. The CDR3 DNA reads as TGTGCCAGCAGCCAAGGGACAGGGGGGGACACTGAAGCTTTCTTT. Protein sequence: CASSQGTGGDTEAFF.

The chain has TRBV7-8 and TRBJ2-5; a possible D gene is TRBD1 (6 bases). The CDR3 spans 15 residues. Germline V gene lookup returns CDR1 SGHVS and CDR2 FQNEAQ. Trimming shortened V by 1 base and J by 5 bases, and 14 bases separated the two germline ends. CDR3 sequence reads: CASSLEQGQFETQYF. The DNA of the CDR3 is TGTGCCAGCAGCTTAGAACAGGGTCAGTTCGAGACCCAGTACTTC.

CDR3 region: CASSHMTTGSYEQYF. The CDR3 DNA sequence: TGCGCCAGCAGTCATATGACGACAGGGAGTTACGAGCAGTACTTC. The J gene is TRBJ2-7, the V gene TRBV23-1; 7 bases agree with TRBD1. TRBV23-1 is designated an ORF whose function remains uncertain. CDR3 length: 15 amino acids. Unmatched junction bases numbered 9, after V lost 3 bases and J lost 4 bases.

This chain links TRBV11-2 with TRBJ2-7; no definite D call. The CDR3 has 17 amino acids. Trimming took off 4 bases at V and 4 bases at J, with 23 bases between the two ends. CDR1 and CDR2 from the germline V gene are SGHAT and FQNNGV. This CDR3 reads CASSSIRSSISTYEQYF. In DNA form, the CDR3 reads TGTGCCAGCAGCTCCATAAGGTCCTCGATTTCGACTTACGAGCAGTACTTC.

The gene calls are TRBV12-5 and TRBJ2-5; D is unresolved. With 2 bases removed from V and 5 bases from J, the gap between germline ends came to 6 bases. This CDR3 has 12 residues. Germline V gives CDR1 LGHNT, CDR2 FRNRAP. CDR3 sequence reads: CASGLTMETQYF. CDR3 nucleotide sequence: TGTGCTAGTGGTTTGACCATGGAGACCCAGTACTTC.

The rearrangement joins TRBV19 to TRBJ2-2; D might be TRBD2 (7 bases). Looked up from germline, CDR1 is LNHDA and CDR2 is SQIVND (reference sequence). CDR3 length: 17 residues. V shed 3 bases and J shed 0 bases, with 14 bases lying between them. The CDR3 DNA sequence: TGTGCCAGTAGTATTTTTCGGGGGGCCGCGAACACCGGGGAGCTGTTTTTT. Translated: CASSIFRGAANTGELFF.

The V gene is TRBV5-4, the J gene TRBJ1-5; D is undetermined. The V end was cut by 0 bases, the J end by 0 bases, with 10 bases between. The CDR3 runs to 16 residues. Germline-derived CDR1 and CDR2 are SGHNT and YYREEE (reference sequence). The CDR3 sequence: CASSLAPDPSNQPQHF. The CDR3 DNA reads as TGTGCCAGCAGCTTGGCCCCGGACCCTAGCAATCAGCCCCAGCATTTT.

Comment on this clone: Distinct nucleotide sequences in the sample also encode this CDR3. CDR3 in DNA: TGTGCCAGTAGTATCGCAGCCCGTGGCTACACCTTC. The encoded protein is CASSIAARGYTF. The chain is built from TRBV19 and TRBJ1-2; unclear D gene. CDR1 is LNHDA, CDR2 SQIVND, per germline (reference sequence). This CDR3 contains 12 residues. V was clipped by 3 bases and J by 7 bases, with 9 bases between them.

The chain employs TRBV4-1 and TRBJ1-5, with TRBD1 identical over 7 bases. CDR3 length: 14 amino acids. Germline CDR1 MGHRA, CDR2 YSYEKL. Losses at the gene ends were 3 bases for V and 3 bases for J; bases not matched to a gene: 2. CDR3 loop: CASSQDRINQPQHF. In DNA, the CDR3 is TGCGCCAGCAGCCAGGACAGGATCAATCAGCCCCAGCATTTT.

CDR3 sequence reads: CASSHPGTSFDGYTF. The DNA for the CDR3 is TGTGCCAGCAGCCACCCCGGTACCAGCTTCGATGGCTACACCTTC. The chain has TRBV9 and TRBJ1-2; no reliable D call. Germline V gene data show CDR1 as SGDLS and CDR2 as YYNGEE. There are 15 residues in the CDR3. V was trimmed by 4 bases and J by 6 bases, leaving 19 bases between them.

This clone appeared a few times. The chain combines TRBV10-1 with TRBJ1-2; possible D gene TRBD1, 6 bases. The germline CDR1 and CDR2 sequences are WNHNN and SYGVQD (reference sequence). CDR3 length: 14 amino acids. With 10 bases removed from V and 0 bases from J, the gap between germline ends came to 15 bases. CDR3 in DNA: TGCGCCACACGACAGGACACCACTAACTATGGCTACACCTTC. It specifies CATRQDTTNYGYTF.

This chain joins TRBV11-3 and TRBJ2-1; TRBD2 aligns across 15 bases. CDR3 length: 17 residues. Trimming at V came to 3 bases and at J to 10 bases, leaving 10 bases not matched to a gene. Germline V gene lookup returns CDR1 SGHNT and CDR2 YENEEA. CDR3 loop: CASSFLSGLAGGREQFF. DNA of the CDR3: TGTGCCAGCAGCTTCTTATCGGGACTAGCGGGGGGTAGGGAGCAGTTCTTC.

This sequence joins TRBV6-6 and TRBJ1-2; D not resolved. V lost 6 bases and J 4 bases, leaving 6 bases between the germline ends. Germline lookup yields CDR1 MNHNY and CDR2 SVGAGI (reference sequence). CDR3 length equals 11 residues. In DNA, the CDR3 is TGTGCCAGCAGCCCTAGCTATGGCTACACCTTC. Encoded protein: CASSPSYGYTF.